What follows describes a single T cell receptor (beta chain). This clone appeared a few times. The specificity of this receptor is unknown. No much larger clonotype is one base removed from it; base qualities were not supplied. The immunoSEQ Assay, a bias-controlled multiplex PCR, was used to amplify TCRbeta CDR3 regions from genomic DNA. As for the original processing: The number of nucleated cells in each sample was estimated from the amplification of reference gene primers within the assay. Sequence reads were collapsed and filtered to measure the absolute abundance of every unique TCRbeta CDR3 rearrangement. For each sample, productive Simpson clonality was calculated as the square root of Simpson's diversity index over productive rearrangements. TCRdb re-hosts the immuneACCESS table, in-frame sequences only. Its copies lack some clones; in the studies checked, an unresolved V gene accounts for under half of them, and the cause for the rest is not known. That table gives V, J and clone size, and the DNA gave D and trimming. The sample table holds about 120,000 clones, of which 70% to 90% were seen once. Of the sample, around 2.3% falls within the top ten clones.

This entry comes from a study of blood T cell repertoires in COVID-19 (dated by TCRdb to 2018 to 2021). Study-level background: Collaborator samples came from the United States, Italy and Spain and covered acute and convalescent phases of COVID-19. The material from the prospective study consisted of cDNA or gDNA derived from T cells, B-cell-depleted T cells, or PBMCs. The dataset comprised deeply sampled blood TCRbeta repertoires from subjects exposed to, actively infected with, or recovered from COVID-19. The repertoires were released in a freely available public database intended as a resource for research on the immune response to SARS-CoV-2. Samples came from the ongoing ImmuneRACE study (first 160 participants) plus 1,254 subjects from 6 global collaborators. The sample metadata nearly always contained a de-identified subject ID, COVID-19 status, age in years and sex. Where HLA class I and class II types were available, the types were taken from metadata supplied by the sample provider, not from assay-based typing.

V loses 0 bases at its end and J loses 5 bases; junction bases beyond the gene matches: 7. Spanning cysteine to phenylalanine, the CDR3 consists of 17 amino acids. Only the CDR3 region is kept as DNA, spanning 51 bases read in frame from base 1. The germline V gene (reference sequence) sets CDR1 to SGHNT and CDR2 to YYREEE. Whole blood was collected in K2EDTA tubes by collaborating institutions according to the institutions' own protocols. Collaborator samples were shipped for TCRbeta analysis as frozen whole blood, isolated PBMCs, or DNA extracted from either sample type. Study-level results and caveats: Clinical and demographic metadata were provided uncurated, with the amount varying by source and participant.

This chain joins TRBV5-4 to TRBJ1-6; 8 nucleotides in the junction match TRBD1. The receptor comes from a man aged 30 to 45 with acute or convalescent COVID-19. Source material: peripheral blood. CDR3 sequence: CASSLAPGQAHNSPLHF. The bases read TGTGCCAGCAGCTTGGCTCCGGGACAGGCTCATAATTCACCCCTCCACTTT. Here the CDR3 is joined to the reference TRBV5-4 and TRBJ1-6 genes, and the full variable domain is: ETGVTQSPTHLIKTRGQQVTLRCSSQSGHNTVSWYQQALGQGPQFIFQYYREEENGRGNFPPRFSGLQFPNYSSELNVNALELDDSALYLCASSLAPGQAHNSPLHFGNGTRLTVT.